This T cell receptor beta chain came from a study of identical twins. This clonotype was recorded a few times. No antigen is known for it. From germline, CDR1 is SGHRS and CDR2 YFSETQ. The CDR3 is made up of 18 amino acids. Trimming removed 0 bases at V and 2 bases at J, with 20 bases between. General observations from the study: Where beta out-of-frame sequences were concerned, excess twin sharing was weaker.

TCRdb re-called the 5' RACE reads with MiXCR, one entry per CDR3 protein. The profile shows approximately 490,000 distinct CDR3 sequences, under 25% of them singletons. The same data also contributed to another study, on yellow fever vaccine responses in identical twins. From that report: In identical twins, vaccine T cell responses appeared partly shared and partly individual.

The chain is built from TRBV5-1 and TRBJ2-5, with D unresolved. This clonotype originated in a woman aged 18-35 years in good health. The sequenced material came from CD4+ T cells sorted from blood. The CDR3 region is CASSLGVGLPAIQETQYF. The CDR3 DNA follows: TGCGCCAGCAGCTTGGGTGTAGGGCTACCAGCAATTCAAGAGACCCAGTACTTC.